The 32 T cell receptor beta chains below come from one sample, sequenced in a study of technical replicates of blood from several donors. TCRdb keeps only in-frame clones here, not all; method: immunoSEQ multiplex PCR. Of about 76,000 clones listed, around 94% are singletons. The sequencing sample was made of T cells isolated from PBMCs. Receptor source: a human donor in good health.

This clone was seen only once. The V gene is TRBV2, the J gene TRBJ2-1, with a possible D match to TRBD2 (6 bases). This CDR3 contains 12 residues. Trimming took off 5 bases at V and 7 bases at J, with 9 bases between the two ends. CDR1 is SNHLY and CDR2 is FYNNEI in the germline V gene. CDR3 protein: CASSSSANEQFF. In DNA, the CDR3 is TGTGCCAGCAGTTCTAGCGCAAATGAGCAGTTCTTC. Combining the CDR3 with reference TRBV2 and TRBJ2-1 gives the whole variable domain EPEVTQTPSHQVTQMGQEVILRCVPISNHLYFYWYRQILGQKVEFLVSFYNNEISEKSEIFDDQFSVERPDGSNFTLKIRSTKLEDSAMYFCASSSSANEQFFGPGTRLTVL.

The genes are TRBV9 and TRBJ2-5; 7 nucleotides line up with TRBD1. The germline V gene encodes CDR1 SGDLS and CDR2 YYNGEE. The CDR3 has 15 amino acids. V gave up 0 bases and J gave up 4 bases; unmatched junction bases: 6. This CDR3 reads CASSVGTGRGETQYF. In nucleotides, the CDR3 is TGTGCCAGCAGCGTAGGGACAGGAAGGGGAGAGACCCAGTACTTC.

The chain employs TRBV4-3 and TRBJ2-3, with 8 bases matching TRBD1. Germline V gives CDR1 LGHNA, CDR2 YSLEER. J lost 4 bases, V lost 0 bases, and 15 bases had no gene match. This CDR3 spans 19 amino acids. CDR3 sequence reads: CASSQDISPGGYGPDTQYF. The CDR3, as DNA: TGCGCCAGCAGCCAAGATATATCTCCAGGGGGCTATGGTCCAGATACGCAGTATTTT.

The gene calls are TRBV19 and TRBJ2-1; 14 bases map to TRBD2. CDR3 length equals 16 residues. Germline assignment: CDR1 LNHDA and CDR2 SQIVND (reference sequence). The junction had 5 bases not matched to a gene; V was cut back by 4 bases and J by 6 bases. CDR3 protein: CASSNPGLAGVNEQFF. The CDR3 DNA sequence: TGTGCCAGTAGTAACCCGGGACTAGCGGGAGTCAATGAGCAGTTCTTC.

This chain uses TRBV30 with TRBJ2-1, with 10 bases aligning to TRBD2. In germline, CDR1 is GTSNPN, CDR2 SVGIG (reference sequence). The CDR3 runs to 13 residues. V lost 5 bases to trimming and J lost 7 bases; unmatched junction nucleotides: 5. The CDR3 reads CAWASGRLNEQFF. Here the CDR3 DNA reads TGTGCCTGGGCTAGCGGGAGACTAAATGAGCAGTTCTTC.

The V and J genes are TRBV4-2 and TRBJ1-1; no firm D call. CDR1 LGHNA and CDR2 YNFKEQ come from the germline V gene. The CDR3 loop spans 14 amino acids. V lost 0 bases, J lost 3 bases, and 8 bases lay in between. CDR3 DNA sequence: TGTGCCAGCAGCCAAGATAGCGAGTACACTGAAGCTTTCTTT. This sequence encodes CASSQDSEYTEAFF.

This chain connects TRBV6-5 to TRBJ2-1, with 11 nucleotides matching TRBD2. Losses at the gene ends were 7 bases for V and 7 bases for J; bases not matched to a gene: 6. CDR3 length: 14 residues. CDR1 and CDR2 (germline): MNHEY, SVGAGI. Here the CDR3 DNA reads TGTGCCAGCACCACTCTAGCGGGGGGAAATGAGCAGTTCTTC. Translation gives CASTTLAGGNEQFF.

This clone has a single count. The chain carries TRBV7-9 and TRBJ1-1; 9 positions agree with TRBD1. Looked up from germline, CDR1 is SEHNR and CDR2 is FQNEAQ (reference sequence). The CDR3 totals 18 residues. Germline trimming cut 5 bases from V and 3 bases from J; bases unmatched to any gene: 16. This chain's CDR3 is CASSHPLGDRVFDTEAFF. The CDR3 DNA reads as TGTGCCAGCAGCCATCCCTTGGGGGACAGGGTCTTCGACACTGAAGCTTTCTTT.

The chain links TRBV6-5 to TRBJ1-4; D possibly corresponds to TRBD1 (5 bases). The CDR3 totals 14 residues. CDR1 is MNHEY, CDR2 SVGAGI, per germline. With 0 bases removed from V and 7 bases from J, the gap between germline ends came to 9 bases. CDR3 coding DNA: TGTGCCAGCAGTTACTCCCAGCAGGGTGAAAAACTGTTTTTT. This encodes CASSYSQQGEKLFF.

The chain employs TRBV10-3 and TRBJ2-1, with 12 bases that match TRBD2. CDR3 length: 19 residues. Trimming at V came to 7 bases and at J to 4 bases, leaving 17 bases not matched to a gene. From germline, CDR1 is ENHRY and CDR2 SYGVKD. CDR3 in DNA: TGTGCCATCAAAGTAACGACTAGCGGGAGCCCATCCAATTACAATGAGCAGTTCTTC. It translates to CAIKVTTSGSPSNYNEQFF.

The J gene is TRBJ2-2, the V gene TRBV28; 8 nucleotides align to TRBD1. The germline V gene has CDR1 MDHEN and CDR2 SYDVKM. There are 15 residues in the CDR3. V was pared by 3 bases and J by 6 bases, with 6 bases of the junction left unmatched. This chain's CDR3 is CASSLLQGVSGELFF. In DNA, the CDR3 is TGTGCCAGCAGTTTGTTACAGGGGGTATCCGGGGAGCTGTTTTTT.

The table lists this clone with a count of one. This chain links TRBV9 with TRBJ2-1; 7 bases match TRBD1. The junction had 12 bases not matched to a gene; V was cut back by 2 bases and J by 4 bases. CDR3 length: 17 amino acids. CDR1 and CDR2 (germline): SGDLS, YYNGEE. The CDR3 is CASSVYSGTEPYNEQFF. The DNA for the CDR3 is TGTGCCAGCAGCGTCTACTCGGGGACAGAGCCATACAATGAGCAGTTCTTC.

The CDR3 loop reads CASRGTATGELFF. Here the CDR3 DNA reads TGTGCCAGCAGAGGGACAGCCACCGGGGAGCTGTTTTTT. This chain uses TRBV5-6 with TRBJ2-2, with 7 bases fitting TRBD1. Germline values: CDR1 SGHDT, CDR2 YYEEEE. This CDR3 contains 13 residues. Trimming at V came to 5 bases and at J to 4 bases, leaving 2 bases not matched to a gene. Full variable domain (missing parts from reference TRBV5-6 and TRBJ2-2): DAGVTQSPTHLIKTRGQQVTLRCSPKSGHDTVSWYQQALGQGPQFIFQYYEEEERQRGNFPDRFSGHQFPNYSSELNVNALLLGDSALYLCASRGTATGELFFGEGSRLTVL.

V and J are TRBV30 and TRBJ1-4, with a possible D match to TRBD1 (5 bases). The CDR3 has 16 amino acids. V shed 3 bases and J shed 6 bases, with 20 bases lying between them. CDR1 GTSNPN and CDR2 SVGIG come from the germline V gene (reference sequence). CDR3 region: CAWSNSRGTEHEKLFF. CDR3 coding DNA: TGTGCCTGGAGCAACTCCCGGGGGACGGAACATGAAAAACTGTTTTTT.

The CDR3 sequence is CASSLAEREQFF. CDR3 coding DNA: TGCGCCAGCAGCTTGGCCGAGCGGGAGCAGTTCTTC. The chain recombines TRBV5-1 with TRBJ2-1, with D possibly being TRBD2 (5 bases). This CDR3 is built from 12 residues. From germline, CDR1 is SGHRS and CDR2 YFSETQ. Trimming stripped 0 bases from V and 10 bases from J, with 8 bases between.

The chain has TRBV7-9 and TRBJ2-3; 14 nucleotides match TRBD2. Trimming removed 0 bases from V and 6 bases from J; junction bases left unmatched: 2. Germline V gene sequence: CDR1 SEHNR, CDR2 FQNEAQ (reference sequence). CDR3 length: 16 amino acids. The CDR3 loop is CASSLAGLAGADTQYF. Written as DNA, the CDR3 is TGTGCCAGCAGCTTAGCGGGACTAGCGGGAGCGGATACGCAGTATTTT.

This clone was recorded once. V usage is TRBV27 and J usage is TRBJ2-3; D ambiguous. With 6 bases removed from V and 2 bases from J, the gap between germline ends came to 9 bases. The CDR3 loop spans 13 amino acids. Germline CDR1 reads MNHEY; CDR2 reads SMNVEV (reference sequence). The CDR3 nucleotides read TGTGCCAGCAGATCCCGCGCCACAGATACGCAGTATTTT. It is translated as CASRSRATDTQYF.

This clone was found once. As DNA, the CDR3 is TGTGCCTGGAGTTTAGGACAGGGGGCTGAAGCTTTCTTT. Its protein is CAWSLGQGAEAFF. This chain joins TRBV30 and TRBJ1-1; 10 bases match TRBD1. Trimming removed 2 bases from V and 6 bases from J; junction bases left unmatched: 3. The V gene's germline CDR1 is GTSNPN and CDR2 SVGIG (reference sequence). The CDR3 sequence is 13 residues long.

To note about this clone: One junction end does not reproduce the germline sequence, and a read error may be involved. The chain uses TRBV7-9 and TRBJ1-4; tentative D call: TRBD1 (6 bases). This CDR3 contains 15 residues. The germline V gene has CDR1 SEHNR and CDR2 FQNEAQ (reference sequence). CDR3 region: CASSLIETGNEKLFF. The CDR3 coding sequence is TGTGCCAGCAGCTTAATCGAGACAGGCAATGAGAAACTGTTTTTT. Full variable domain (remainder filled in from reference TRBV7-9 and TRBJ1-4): DTGVSQNPRHKITKRGQNVTFRCDPISEHNRLYWYRQTLGQGPEFLTYFQNEAQLEKSRLLSDRFSAERPKGSFSTLEIQRTEQGDSAMYLCASSLIETGNEKLFFGSGTQLSVL.

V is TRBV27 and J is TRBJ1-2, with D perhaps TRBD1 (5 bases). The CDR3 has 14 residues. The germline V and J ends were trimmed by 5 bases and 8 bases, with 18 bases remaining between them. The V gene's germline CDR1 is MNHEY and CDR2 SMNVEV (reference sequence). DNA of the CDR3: TGTGCCAGCAGTCCAACGACAGTCCGACGGGGCTACACCTTC. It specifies CASSPTTVRRGYTF.

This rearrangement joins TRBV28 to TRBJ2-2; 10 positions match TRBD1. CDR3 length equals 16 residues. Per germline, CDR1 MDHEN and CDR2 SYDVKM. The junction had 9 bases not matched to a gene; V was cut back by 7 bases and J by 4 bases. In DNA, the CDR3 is TGTGCCAGCATGTCGGTGTGGGACAGGGGCACCGGGGAGCTGTTTTTT. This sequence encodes CASMSVWDRGTGELFF.

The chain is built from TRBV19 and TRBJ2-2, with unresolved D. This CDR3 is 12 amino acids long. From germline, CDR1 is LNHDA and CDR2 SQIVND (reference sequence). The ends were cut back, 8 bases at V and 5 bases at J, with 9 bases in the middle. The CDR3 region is CASLAVTGELFF. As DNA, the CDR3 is TGTGCCAGTCTTGCGGTAACCGGGGAGCTGTTTTTT.

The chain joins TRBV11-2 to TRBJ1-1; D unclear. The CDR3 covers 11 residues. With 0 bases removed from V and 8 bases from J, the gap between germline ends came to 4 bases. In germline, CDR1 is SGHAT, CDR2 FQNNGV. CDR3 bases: TGTGCCAGCAGCTTAGATACAGAAGCTTTCTTT. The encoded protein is CASSLDTEAFF. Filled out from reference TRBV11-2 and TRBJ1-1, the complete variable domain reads EAGVAQSPRYKIIEKRQSVAFWCNPISGHATLYWYQQILGQGPKLLIQFQNNGVVDDSQLPKDRFSAERLKGVDSTLKIQPAKLEDSAVYLCASSLDTEAFFGQGTRLTVV.

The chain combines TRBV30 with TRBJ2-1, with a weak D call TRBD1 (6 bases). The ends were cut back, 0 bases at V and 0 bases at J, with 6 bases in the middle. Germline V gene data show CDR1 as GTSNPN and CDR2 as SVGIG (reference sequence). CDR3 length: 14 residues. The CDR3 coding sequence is TGTGCCTGGAGTGTAGGGGGCTCCTACAATGAGCAGTTCTTC. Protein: CAWSVGGSYNEQFF.

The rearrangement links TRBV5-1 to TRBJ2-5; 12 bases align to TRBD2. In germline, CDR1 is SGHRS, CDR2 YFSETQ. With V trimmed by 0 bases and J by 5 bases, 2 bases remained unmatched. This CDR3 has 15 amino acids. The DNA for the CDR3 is TGCGCCAGCAGCTTGGGACTAGCGGGAGCGGAGACCCAGTACTTC. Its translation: CASSLGLAGAETQYF. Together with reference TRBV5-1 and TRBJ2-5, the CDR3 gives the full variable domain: KAGVTQTPRYLIKTRGQQVTLSCSPISGHRSVSWYQQTPGQGLQFLFEYFSETQRNKGNFPGRFSGRQFSNSRSEMNVSTLELGDSALYLCASSLGLAGAETQYFGPGTRLLVL.

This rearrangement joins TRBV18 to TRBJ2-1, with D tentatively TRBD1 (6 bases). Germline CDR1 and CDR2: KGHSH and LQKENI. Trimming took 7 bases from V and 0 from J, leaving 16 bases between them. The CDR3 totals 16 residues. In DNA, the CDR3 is TGTGCCAGCTACCTACAGGGTACTAACTCCTACAATGAGCAGTTCTTC. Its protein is CASYLQGTNSYNEQFF.

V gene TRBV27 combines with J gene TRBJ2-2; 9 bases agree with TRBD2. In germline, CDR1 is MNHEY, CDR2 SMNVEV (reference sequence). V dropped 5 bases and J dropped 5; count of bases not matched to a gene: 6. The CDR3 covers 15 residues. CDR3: CASSIAGEGTGELFF. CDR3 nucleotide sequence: TGTGCCAGCAGTATAGCGGGAGAAGGGACCGGGGAGCTGTTTTTT.

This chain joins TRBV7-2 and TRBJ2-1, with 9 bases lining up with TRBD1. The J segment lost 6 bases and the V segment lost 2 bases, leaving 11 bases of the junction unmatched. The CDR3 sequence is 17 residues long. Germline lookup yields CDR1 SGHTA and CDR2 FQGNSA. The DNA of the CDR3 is TGTGCCAGCAGCTTAAGAAGCCGGGACAGGGCCCTCAATGAGCAGTTCTTC. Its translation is CASSLRSRDRALNEQFF.

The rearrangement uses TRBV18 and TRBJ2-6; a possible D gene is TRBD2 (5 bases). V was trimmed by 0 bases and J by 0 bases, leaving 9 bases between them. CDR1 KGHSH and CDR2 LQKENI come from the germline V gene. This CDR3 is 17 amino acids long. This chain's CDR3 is CASSPPNGLSGANVLTF. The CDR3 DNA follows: TGTGCCAGCTCACCACCTAATGGACTCTCTGGGGCCAACGTCCTGACTTTC.

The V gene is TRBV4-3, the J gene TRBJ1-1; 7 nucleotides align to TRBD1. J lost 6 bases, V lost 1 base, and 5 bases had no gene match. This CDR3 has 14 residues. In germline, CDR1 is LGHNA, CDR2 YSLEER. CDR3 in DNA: TGCGCCAGCAGCCAAGCAGACAGGGTCCCTGAAGCTTTCTTT. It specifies CASSQADRVPEAFF.

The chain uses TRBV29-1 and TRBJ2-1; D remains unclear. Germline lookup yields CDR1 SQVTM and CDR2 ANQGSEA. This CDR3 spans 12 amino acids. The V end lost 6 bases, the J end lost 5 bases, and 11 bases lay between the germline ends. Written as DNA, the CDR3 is TGCAGCGTAGAATACGGAGACAATGAGCAGTTCTTC. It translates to CSVEYGDNEQFF.

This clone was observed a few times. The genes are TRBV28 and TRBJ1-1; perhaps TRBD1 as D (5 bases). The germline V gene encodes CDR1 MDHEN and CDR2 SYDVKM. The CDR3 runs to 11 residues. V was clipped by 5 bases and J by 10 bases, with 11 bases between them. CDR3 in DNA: TGTGCCAGCAGTCGACCCAGGGTAGCTTTCTTT. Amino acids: CASSRPRVAFF.